This T cell receptor (beta chain) was recovered during a study of CXCR4 blockade with PD-1 therapy in pancreatic cancer. Study findings and constraints: Clone frequency correlated with its number of distinct nucleotide rearrangements.

Here immunoSEQ multiplex PCR was the method, and the copy in TCRdb shows in-frame clones only, minus some. The table records 2,500 to 3,500 clones, 30% to 40% of them present only once. The germline CDR1 and CDR2 sequences are LNHDA and SQIVND (reference sequence). This CDR3 region has 15 residues. The V end was cut by 2 bases, the J end by 5 bases, with 12 bases between. With respect to this clone: Its antigen remains unidentified.

The sample taken for sequencing was tumor tissue. This clonotype was obtained from a human donor with pancreatic ductal adenocarcinoma. This rearrangement joins TRBV19 to TRBJ2-2; D unresolved. CDR3 amino acids: CASSIMGWGTGELFF. In DNA, the CDR3 is TGTGCCAGTAGTATAATGGGTTGGGGTACCGGGGAGCTGTTTTTT. Based on the CDR3 plus reference TRBV19 and TRBJ2-2, the full variable domain is DGGITQSPKYLFRKEGQNVTLSCEQNLNHDAMYWYRQDPGQGLRLIYYSQIVNDFQKGDIAEGYSVSREKKESFPLTVTSAQKNPTAFYLCASSIMGWGTGELFFGEGSRLTVL.